This T cell receptor (beta chain) was sequenced during a study of metastatic and nonmetastatic thyroid tumors. Study information: Blood and tumor or nodule tissue repertoires from malignant and benign thyroid patients were compared.

V was clipped by 2 bases and J by 3 bases, with 19 bases between them. Germline V gene lookup returns CDR1 DFQATT and CDR2 SNEGSKA (reference sequence). This CDR3 region has 16 residues. No patient received treatment before thyroid surgery. A note on this clone: A much larger clone differs by one base, so this may be a read error.

TCRdb re-analyzed the PCR reads using MiXCR. The sample includes some 50,000 clones, 22% seen only once; the top ten take about 3.8%. The chain recombines TRBV20-1 with TRBJ1-2, with D possibly matching TRBD1 (5 bases). The specimen sequenced was blood. This clonotype was sampled from a male donor with papillary thyroid cancer or a benign thyroid nodule (not recorded which). Some clones in this sample may be carry-over from other donors' samples. The CDR3 loop is CSARPQKGIGDYGYTF. CDR3 DNA sequence: TGCAGTGCTAGACCCCAAAAGGGGATAGGTGACTATGGCTACACCTTC.